This TCR beta chain derives from a study of cytomegalovirus exposure and HLA in healthy donors. General study findings and limits: Specificity of three CMV-associated chains for CMV antigens was verified in vitro. Cytomegalovirus status was reportedly diagnosed by the classifier with high specificity and sensitivity.

Sequencing was performed with immunoSEQ multiplex PCR; in TCRdb, only in-frame clones are kept and a portion is missing. The sample shows under 80,000 clones, 85% to 95% of them seen only once. CDR1 is SNHLY, CDR2 FYNNEI, per germline. Losses at the gene ends were 1 base for V and 4 bases for J; bases not matched to a gene: 5. The CDR3 covers 15 residues. To note about this clone: The antigen is not known.

This chain connects TRBV2 to TRBJ2-5; TRBD2 matches 8 bases. The specimen was PBMCs. The source of this sequence is a woman between 18 and 29 years old in good health and CMV-seronegative. The DNA for the CDR3 is TGTGCCAGCAGTGAAGGGGGACTAGGTTTAGAGACCCAGTACTTC. It encodes CASSEGGLGLETQYF.